The clone carrying this TCR beta chain came up a few times. No antigen is known for it. Germline V gives CDR1 SGHTA, CDR2 FQGNSA. V dropped 6 bases and J dropped 5 bases, with 19 bases sitting between them. This CDR3 has 15 residues. This specimen belongs to a study of beta chain features in type 1 diabetes. Overall study findings and caveats: Shorter templates might be favored by PCR, and equally so in patients and in controls.

Expressed TCRB transcripts were sequenced because the isolated RNA had all been reverse transcribed beforehand. Here immunoSEQ multiplex PCR was the method, and the copy in TCRdb shows in-frame clones only, minus some. Of under 950,000 clones listed, about 17% are singletons. Sequencing was performed on naive CD4+ T cells from blood. This TCR was sampled from a woman aged 18-35 years in good health. The genes are TRBV7-2 and TRBJ1-1; no clear D gene. Here the CDR3 reads CASSREGGPRTEAFF. CDR3 coding DNA: TGTGCCAGCAGTCGCGAGGGAGGGCCTAGGACTGAAGCTTTCTTT.